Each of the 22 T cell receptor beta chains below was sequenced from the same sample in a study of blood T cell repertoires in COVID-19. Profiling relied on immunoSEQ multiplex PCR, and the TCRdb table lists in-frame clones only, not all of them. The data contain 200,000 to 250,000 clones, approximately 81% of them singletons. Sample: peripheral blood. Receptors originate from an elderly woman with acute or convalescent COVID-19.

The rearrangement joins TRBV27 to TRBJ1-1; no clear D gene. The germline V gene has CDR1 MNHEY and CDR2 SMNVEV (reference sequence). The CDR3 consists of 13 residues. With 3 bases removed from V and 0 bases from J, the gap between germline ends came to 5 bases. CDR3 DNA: TGTGCCAGCAGTTTCTTAGTGAACACTGAAGCTTTCTTT. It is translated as CASSFLVNTEAFF.

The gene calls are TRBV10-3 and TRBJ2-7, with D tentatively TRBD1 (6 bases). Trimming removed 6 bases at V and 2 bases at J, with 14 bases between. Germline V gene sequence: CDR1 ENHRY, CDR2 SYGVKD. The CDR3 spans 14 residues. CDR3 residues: CAISPEGVAYEQYF. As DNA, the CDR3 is TGTGCCATCAGCCCCGAGGGGGTCGCCTACGAGCAGTACTTC.

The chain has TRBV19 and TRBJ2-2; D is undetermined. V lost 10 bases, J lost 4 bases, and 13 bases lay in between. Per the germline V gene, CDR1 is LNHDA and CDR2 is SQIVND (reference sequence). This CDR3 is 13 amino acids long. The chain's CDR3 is CATATQTTGELFF. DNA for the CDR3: TGTGCCACCGCAACTCAAACCACCGGGGAGCTGTTTTTT.

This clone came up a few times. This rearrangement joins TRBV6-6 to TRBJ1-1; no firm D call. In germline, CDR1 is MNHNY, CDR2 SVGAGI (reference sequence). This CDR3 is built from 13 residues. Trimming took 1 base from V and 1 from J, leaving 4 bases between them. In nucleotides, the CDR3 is TGTGCCAGCAGTTACTGGCAGAACACTGAAGCTTTCTTT. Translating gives CASSYWQNTEAFF.

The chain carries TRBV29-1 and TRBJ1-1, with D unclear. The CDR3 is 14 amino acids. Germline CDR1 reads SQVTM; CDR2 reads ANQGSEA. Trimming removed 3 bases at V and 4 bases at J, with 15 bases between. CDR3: CSVEEEAAITEAFF. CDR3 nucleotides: TGCAGCGTTGAGGAGGAAGCGGCGATCACTGAAGCTTTCTTT.

The CDR3 DNA sequence: TGTGCCACCGCCCACACGGTTACGCGGGAGACCCAGTACTTC. Its protein product is CATAHTVTRETQYF. The chain joins TRBV2 to TRBJ2-5; D gene ambiguous. CDR3 size: 14 residues. CDR1 and CDR2 (germline): SNHLY, FYNNEI. V was shortened by 10 bases and J by 5 bases, with 20 bases between the two germline ends.

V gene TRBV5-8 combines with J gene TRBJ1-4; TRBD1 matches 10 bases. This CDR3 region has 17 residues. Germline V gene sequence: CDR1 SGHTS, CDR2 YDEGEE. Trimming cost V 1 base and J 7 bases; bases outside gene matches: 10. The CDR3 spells CASSLPGQGRFREKLFF. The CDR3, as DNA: TGTGCCAGCAGCTTGCCGGGACAGGGGAGGTTTCGTGAAAAACTGTTTTTT.

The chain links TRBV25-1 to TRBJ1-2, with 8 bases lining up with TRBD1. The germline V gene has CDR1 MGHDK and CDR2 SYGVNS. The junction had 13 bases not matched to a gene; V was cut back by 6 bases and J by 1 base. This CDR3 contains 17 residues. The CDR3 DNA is TGTGCCAGCAGCTCCACGGTCGGACAGGGACGTAACTATGGCTACACCTTC. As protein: CASSSTVGQGRNYGYTF.

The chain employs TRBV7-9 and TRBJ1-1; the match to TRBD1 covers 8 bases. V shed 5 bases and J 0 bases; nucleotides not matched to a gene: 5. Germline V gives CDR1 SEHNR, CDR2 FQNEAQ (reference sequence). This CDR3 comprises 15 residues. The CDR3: CASSGGTGMNTEAFF. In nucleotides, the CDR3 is TGTGCCAGCAGCGGGGGGACAGGCATGAACACTGAAGCTTTCTTT.

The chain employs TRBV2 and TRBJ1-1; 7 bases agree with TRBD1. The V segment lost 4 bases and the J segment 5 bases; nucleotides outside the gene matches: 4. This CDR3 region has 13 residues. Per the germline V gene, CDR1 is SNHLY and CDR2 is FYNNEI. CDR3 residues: CASSGDRQTEAFF. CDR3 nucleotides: TGTGCCAGCAGTGGGGACAGACAAACTGAAGCTTTCTTT.

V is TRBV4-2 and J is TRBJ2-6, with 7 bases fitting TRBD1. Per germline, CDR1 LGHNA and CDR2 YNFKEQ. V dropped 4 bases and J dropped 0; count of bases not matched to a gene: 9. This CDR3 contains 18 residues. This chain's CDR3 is CASSPTGRSISGANVLTF. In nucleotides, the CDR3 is TGTGCCAGCAGCCCGACAGGGAGAAGTATCTCTGGGGCCAACGTCCTGACTTTC.

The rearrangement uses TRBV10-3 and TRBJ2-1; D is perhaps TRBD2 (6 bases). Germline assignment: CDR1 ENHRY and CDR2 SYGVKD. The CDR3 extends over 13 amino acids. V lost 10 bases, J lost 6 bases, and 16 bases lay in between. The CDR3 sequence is CANGVGGVNEQFF. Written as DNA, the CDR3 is TGTGCCAACGGGGTCGGCGGGGTCAATGAGCAGTTCTTC.

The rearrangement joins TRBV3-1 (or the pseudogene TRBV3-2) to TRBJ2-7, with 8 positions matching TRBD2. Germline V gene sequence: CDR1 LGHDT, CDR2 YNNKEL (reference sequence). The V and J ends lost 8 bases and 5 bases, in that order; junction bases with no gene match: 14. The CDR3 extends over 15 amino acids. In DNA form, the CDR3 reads TGTGCCAGCGCGCGAGCGGGGGATCTTTCTCACGAGCAGTACTTC. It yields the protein CASARAGDLSHEQYF.

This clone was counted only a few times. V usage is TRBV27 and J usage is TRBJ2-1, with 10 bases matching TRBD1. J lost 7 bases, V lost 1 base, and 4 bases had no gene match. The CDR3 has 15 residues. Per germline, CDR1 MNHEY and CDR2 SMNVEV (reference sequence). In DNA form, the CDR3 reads TGTGCCAGCAGTTTATGGGGACAGGGGAGGAATGAGCAGTTCTTC. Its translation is CASSLWGQGRNEQFF.

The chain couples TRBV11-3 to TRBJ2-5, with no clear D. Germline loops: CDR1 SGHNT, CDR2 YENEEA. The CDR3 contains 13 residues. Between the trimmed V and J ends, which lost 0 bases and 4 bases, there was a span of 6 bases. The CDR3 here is CASSLEAGETQYF. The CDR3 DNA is TGTGCCAGCAGCTTAGAAGCCGGAGAGACCCAGTACTTC.

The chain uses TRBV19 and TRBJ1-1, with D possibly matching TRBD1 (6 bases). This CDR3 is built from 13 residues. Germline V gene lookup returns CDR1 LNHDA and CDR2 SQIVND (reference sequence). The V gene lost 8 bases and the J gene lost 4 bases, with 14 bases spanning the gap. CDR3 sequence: CASSRGGGTEAFF. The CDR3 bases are TGTGCCAGTTCCAGGGGAGGGGGCACTGAAGCTTTCTTT.

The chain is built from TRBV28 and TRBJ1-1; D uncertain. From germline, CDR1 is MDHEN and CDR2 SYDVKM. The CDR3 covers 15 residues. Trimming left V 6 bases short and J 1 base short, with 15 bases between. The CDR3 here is CASSSQAAGNTEAFF. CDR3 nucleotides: TGTGCCAGCAGCTCCCAGGCGGCGGGGAACACTGAAGCTTTCTTT.

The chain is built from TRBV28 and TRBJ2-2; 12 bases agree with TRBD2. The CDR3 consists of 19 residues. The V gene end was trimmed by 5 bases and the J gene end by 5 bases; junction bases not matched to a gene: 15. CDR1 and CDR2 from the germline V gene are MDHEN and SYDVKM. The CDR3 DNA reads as TGTGCCAGCAGTCCCACACCCCTAGCGGGGGGGCGAGGGACCGGGGAGCTGTTTTTT. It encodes CASSPTPLAGGRGTGELFF.

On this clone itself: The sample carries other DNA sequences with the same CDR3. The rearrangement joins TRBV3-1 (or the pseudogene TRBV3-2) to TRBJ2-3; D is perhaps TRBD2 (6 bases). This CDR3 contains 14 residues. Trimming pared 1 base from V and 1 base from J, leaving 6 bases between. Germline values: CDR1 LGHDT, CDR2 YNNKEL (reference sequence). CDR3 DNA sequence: TGTGCCAGCAGCCAAGGGGGGGGCACAGATACGCAGTATTTT. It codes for CASSQGGGTDTQYF.

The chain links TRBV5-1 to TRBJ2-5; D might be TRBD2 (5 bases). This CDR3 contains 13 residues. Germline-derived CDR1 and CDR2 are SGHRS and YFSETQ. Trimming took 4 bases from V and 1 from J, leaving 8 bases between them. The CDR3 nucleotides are TGCGCCAGCAGCCGCGGACTCCAAGAGACCCAGTACTTC. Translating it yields CASSRGLQETQYF.

The CDR3 DNA follows: TGTGCCTGGGGACAGGGTTCTGGCTACACCTTC. Protein product: CAWGQGSGYTF. This chain links TRBV30 with TRBJ1-2; 8 bases align to TRBD1. Germline lookup yields CDR1 GTSNPN and CDR2 SVGIG (reference sequence). Trimming took 5 bases from V and 7 from J; bases not matched to a gene: 3. The length of the CDR3 is 11 residues.

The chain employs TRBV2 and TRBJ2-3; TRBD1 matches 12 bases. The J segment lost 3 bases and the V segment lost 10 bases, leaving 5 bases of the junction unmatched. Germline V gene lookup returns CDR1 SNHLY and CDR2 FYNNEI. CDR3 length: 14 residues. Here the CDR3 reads CATRDRGRTDTQYF. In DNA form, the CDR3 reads TGTGCCACCAGGGACAGGGGGCGGACAGATACGCAGTATTTT.